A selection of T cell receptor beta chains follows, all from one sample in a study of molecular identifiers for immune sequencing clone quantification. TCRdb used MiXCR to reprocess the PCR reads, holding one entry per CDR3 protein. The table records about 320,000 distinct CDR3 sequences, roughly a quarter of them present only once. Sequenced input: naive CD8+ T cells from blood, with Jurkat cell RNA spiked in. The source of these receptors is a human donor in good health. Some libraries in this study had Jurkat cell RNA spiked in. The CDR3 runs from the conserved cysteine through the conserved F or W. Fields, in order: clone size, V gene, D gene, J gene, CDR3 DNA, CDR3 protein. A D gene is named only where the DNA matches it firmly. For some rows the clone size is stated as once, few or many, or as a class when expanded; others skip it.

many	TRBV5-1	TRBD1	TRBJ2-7	TGCGCCAGCAGCAAAACAACCGGGACAGGGCCCTACGAGCAGTACTTC	CASSKTTGTGPYEQYF
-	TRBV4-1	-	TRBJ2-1	TGCGCCAGCAGCCAAGTAGCGGGACAGGGTGAGCAGTTCTTC	CASSQVAGQGEQFF
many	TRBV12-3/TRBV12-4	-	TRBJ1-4	TGTGCCAGCAGTATCTCGAGCGGGGTAACTAATGAAAAACTGTTTTTT	CASSISSGVTNEKLFF
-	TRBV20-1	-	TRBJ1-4	TGCAGTGCTAAAGATGGGCTTGCCGACGAAAAACTGTTTTTT	CSAKDGLADEKLFF
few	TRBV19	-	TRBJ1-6	TGTGTCCCGGCTTCACCCCTCCACTTT	CVPASPLHF
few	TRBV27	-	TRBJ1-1	TGTGCCAGCAGTTTGATCGGCGCCAGGGGTGTTCGCACTGAAGCTTTCTTT	CASSLIGARGVRTEAFF
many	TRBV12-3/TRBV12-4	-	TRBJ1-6	TGTGCCAGCAGTTTAGCGACGATTGCGCAATATAATTCACCCCTCCACTTT	CASSLATIAQYNSPLHF
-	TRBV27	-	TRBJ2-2	TGTGCCAGCAGTACCTCCAGGCTCTCGAACACCGGGGAGCTGTTTTTT	CASSTSRLSNTGELFF
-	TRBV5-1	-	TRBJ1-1	TGCGCCAGCAGCTTGGAGGATTCGACTGAAGCTTTCTTT	CASSLEDSTEAFF
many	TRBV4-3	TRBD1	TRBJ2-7	TGCGCCAGCAGCCACGGGACAGGCGACACCTACGAGCAGTACTTC	CASSHGTGDTYEQYF
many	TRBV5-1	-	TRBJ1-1	TGCGCCAGCAGAGAGGGGGTAACTGAAGCTTTCTTT	CASREGVTEAFF
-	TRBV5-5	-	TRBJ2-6	TGTACCAGCAGCCTGACGGGGCCAGGGTACGGGGCCAACGTCCTGACTTTC	CTSSLTGPGYGANVLTF
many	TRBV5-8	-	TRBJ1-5	TGTGCCAGCACTCGGACAGCGGGGGAGCCCCAGCATTTT	CASTRTAGEPQHF
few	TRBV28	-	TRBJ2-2	TGTGCCAGCAGTCCCCCCGTGGCGGGGGCTAGCACCGGGGAGCTGTTTTTT	CASSPPVAGASTGELFF
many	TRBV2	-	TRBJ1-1	TGTGCCAGCAAAGAAAGGCCAGGGGCGTACACTGAAGCTTTCTTT	CASKERPGAYTEAFF
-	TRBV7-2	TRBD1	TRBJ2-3	TGTGCCAGCAGCCCCTGGTACAGGGGGGCGCTTAGCACAGATACGCAGTATTTT	CASSPWYRGALSTDTQYF
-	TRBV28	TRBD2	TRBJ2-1	TGTGCCAGCAGTTCCTTACTAGCGCGAGGACACAATGAGCGGTTCTTC	CASSSLLARGHNERFF
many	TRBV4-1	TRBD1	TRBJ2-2	TGCGCCAGCAGCCAAGATGCCGCGACAGGGGCTAGGACCGGGGAGCTGTTTTTT	CASSQDAATGARTGELFF
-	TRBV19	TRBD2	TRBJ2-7	TGTGCCAGTAGTATAACGGGGGGATACGAGCAGTACTTC	CASSITGGYEQYF
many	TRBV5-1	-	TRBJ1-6	TGCGCCAGCAGAACTACAGGCGCTAGTAATTCACCCCTCCACTTT	CASRTTGASNSPLHF
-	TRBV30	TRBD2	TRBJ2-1	TGTGCCAGGAGTAAACTAGCGATTGAGCAGTTCTTC	CARSKLAIEQFF
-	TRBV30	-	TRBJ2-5	TGTGCCTGGAGTCGCTACAGGGTTTCGATGAAAGAGACCCAGTACTTC	CAWSRYRVSMKETQYF
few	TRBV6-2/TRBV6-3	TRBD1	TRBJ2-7	TGTGCCAGCAAACTACAGGGGTTCGGGCAGTACTTC	CASKLQGFGQYF
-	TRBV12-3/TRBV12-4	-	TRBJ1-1	TGTGCCAGCAGTTTAGTTGGGCAGGGTAACACTGAAGCTTTCTTT	CASSLVGQGNTEAFF
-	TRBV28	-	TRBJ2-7	TGTACCAGCAGTTTAAGGAGGGACAACTACGAGCAGTACTTC	CTSSLRRDNYEQYF
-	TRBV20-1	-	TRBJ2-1	TGCGGTGTAGGGGCTGGCGGGGGCCCCGGGGAGTTCTTC	CGVGAGGGPGEFF
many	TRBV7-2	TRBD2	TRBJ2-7	TGTGCCAGCAGCAGCCTTCTAGCGGGGGCCGGCTACGAGCAGTACTTC	CASSSLLAGAGYEQYF
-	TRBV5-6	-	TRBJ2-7	TGTGCCAGCAGCTTCGGGACAAGGTCCGACGAGCAGTACTTC	CASSFGTRSDEQYF
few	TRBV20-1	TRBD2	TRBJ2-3	TGCAGTGCTAGAGAGGTGGGGGAGGGATGGCCAGATACGCAGTATTTT	CSAREVGEGWPDTQYF
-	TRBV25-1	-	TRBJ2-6	TGTGCCAGCGGTGTAGGGTCTGGGGCCAACGTCCTGACTTTC	CASGVGSGANVLTF
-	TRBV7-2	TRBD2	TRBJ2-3	TGTGCCAGCAGCCCGTTCGCAGCGGGGGGGCCATTTGATACGCAGTATTTT	CASSPFAAGGPFDTQYF
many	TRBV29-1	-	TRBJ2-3	TGCAGCGTGGGGTCGGCAGATACGCAGTATTTT	CSVGSADTQYF
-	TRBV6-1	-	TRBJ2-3	TGTGCCAGCAGGGACCTACAGGACACAGATACGCAGTATTTT	CASRDLQDTDTQYF
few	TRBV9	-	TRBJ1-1	TGTGCCAGCAGCGTAGAGGCAGGGAGCACTGAAGCTTTCTTT	CASSVEAGSTEAFF
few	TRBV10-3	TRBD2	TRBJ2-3	TGTGCCATCAGTCCCCTTAGCGGGTCGCAGTATTTT	CAISPLSGSQYF
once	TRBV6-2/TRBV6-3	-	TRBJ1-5	TGTGCCAGCAGACCTCCAGGAGGATATCAGCCCCAGCATTTT	CASRPPGGYQPQHF
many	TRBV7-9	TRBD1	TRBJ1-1	TGTGCCGTGACAGGGAGGAAACCTGAAGCTTTCTTT	CAVTGRKPEAFF
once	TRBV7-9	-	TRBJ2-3	TGTGCCAGCAGCTTAGGCGATAGTTCTAGCACAGGTACGCAGTATTTT	CASSLGDSSSTGTQYF
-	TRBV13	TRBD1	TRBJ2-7	TGTGCCAGCAGCTTGGGTTCCGGGACAGGCTCCTACGAGCAGTACTTC	CASSLGSGTGSYEQYF
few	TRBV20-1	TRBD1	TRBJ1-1	TGCAGTGCTAGAGATTTCGGGACAGGGGGCAGAGCTTTCTTT	CSARDFGTGGRAFF
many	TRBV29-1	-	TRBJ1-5	TGCAGCGTGGGAGACCGACAGGCCAATCAGCCCCAGCATTTT	CSVGDRQANQPQHF